The clone carrying this T cell receptor beta chain has a handful of counts. Its antigen is currently unknown. This specimen comes from a study of blood T cells in healthy people across ages. Study-wide results and limits: Samples with more naive T cells showed higher observed beta diversity. The study regarded diversity estimates from one million T cells as underestimates.

Germline assignment: CDR1 SNHLY and CDR2 FYNNEI. There are 12 residues in the CDR3. Trimming cost V 4 bases and J 1 base, with 5 bases left between them. Then a second PCR, running roughly 7 to 11 cycles, was carried out with a sample-barcoded 5' primer and a J-beta primer mix. Each of the cDNA molecules was tagged by a template-switch adaptor with 12 random nucleotides. TCRdb reprocessed the 5' RACE reads with MiXCR, giving one entry per CDR3 protein. The sample records roughly 790,000 distinct CDR3 sequences, roughly two fifths being singletons. Each sample yielded at least 6 million isolated PBMCs.

This sequence was found in a woman aged 60 to 75 in good health. Sequenced material: blood. The gene calls are TRBV2 and TRBJ2-7; D gene ambiguous. The CDR3: CASSVQSYEQYF. The CDR3 DNA follows: TGTGCCAGCAGTGTTCAGTCCTACGAGCAGTACTTC.